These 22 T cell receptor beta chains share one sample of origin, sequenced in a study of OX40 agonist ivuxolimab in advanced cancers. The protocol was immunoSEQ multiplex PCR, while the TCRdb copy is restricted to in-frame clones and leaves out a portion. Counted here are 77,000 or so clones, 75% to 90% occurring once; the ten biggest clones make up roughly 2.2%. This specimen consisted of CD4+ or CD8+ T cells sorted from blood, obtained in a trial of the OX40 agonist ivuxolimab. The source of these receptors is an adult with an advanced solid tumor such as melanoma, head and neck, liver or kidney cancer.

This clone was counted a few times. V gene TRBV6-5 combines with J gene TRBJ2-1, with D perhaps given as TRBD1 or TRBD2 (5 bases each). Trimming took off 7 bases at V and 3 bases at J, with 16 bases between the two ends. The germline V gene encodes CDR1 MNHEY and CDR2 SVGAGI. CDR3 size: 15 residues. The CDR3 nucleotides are TGTGCCAGCATTCCAACCGGGACGGACTACAATGAGCAGTTCTTC. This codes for CASIPTGTDYNEQFF.

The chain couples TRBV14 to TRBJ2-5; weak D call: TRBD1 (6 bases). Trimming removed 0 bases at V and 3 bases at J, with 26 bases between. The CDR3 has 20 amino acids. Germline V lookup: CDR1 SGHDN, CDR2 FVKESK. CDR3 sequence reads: CASSQDFYKGRGEGKETQYF. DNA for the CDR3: TGTGCCAGCAGCCAAGATTTCTATAAGGGCAGGGGCGAGGGGAAAGAGACCCAGTACTTC.

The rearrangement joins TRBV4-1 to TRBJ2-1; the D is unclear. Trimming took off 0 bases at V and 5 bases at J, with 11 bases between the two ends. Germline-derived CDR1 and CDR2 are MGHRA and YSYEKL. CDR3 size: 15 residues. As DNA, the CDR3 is TGCGCCAGCAGCCAAGATAGTGTAGGGAACAATGAGCAGTTCTTC. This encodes CASSQDSVGNNEQFF.

CDR3 sequence reads: CASSVVLDNEQFF. Written as DNA, the CDR3 is TGTGCCAGCAGCGTAGTGTTGGACAATGAGCAGTTCTTC. The V call is TRBV9, the J call TRBJ2-1, with no clear D. CDR3 length: 13 amino acids. CDR1 SGDLS and CDR2 YYNGEE come from the germline V gene. Trimming took 0 bases from V and 5 from J, leaving 6 bases between them.

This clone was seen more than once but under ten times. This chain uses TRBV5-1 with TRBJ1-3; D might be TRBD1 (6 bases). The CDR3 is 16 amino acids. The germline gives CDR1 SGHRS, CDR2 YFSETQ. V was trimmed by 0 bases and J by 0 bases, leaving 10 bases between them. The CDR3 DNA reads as TGCGCCAGCAGCTTGGCGGGGGCGATCTCTGGAAACACCATATATTTT. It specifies CASSLAGAISGNTIYF.

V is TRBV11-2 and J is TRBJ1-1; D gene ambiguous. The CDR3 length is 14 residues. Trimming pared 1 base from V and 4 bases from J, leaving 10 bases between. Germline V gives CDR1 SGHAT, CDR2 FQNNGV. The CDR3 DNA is TGTGCCAGCAGCTTAGGTCAAAGTGGCACTGAAGCTTTCTTT. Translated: CASSLGQSGTEAFF. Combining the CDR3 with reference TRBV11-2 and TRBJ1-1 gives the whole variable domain EAGVAQSPRYKIIEKRQSVAFWCNPISGHATLYWYQQILGQGPKLLIQFQNNGVVDDSQLPKDRFSAERLKGVDSTLKIQPAKLEDSAVYLCASSLGQSGTEAFFGQGTRLTVV.

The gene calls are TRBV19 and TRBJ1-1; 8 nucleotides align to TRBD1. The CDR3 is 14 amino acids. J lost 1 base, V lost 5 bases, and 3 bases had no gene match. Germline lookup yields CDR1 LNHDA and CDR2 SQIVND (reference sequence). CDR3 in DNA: TGTGCCAGTAGTCTGGGACAGGAGAACACTGAAGCTTTCTTT. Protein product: CASSLGQENTEAFF.

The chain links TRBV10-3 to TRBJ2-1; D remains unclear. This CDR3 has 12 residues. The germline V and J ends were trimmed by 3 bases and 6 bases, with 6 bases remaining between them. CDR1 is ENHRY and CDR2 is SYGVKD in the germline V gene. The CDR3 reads CAISDLSNEQFF. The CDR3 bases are TGTGCCATCAGTGACCTCTCCAATGAGCAGTTCTTC.

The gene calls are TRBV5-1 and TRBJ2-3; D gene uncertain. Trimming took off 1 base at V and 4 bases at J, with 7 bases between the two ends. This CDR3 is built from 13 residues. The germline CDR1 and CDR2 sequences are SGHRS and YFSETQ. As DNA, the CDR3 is TGCGCCAGCAGCTTGTGGGTTGCAGATACGCAGTATTTT. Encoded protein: CASSLWVADTQYF.

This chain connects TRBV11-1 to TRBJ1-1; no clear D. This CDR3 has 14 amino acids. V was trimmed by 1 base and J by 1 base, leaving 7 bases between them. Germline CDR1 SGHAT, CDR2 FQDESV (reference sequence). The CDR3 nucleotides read TGTGCCAGCAGCTTAGTTTCTGGGAACACTGAAGCTTTCTTT. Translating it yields CASSLVSGNTEAFF. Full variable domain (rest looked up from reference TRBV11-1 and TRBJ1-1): EAEVAQSPRYKITEKSQAVAFWCDPISGHATLYWYRQILGQGPELLVQFQDESVVDDSQLPKDRFSAERLKGVDSTLKIQPAELGDSAMYLCASSLVSGNTEAFFGQGTRLTVV.

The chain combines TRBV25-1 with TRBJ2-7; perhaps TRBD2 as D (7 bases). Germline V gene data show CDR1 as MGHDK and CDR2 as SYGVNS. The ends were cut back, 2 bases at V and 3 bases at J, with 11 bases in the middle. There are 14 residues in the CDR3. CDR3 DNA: TGTGCCAGCAGTGAAAGGGGAGGGGGCTACGAGCAGTACTTC. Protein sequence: CASSERGGGYEQYF.

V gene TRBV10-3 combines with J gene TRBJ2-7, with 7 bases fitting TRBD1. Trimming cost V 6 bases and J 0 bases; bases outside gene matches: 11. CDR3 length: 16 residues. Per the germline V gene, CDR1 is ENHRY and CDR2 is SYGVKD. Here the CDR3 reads CAISLDAGGSSYEQYF. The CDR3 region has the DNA TGTGCCATCAGCTTAGACGCAGGGGGTAGCTCCTACGAGCAGTACTTC.

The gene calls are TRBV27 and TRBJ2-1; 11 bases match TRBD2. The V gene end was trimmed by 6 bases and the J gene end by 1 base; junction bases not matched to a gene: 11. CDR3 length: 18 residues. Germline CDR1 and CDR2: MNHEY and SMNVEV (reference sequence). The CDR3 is CASRETSGKSRSYNEQFF. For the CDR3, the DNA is TGTGCCAGCAGGGAGACTAGCGGGAAAAGTAGATCCTACAATGAGCAGTTCTTC.

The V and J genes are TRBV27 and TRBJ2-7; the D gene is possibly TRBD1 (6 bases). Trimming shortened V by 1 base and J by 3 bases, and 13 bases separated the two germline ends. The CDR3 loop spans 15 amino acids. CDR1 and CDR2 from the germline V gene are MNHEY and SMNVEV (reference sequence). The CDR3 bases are TGTGCCAGCAGTTTATATAGGGGGTTTAGCTACGAGCAGTACTTC. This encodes CASSLYRGFSYEQYF.

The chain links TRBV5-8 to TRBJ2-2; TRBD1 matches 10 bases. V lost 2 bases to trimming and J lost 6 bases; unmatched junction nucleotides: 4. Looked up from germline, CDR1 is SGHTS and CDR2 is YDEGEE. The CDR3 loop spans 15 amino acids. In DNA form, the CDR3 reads TGTGCCAGCAGCTTACGACAGGGGGCCGCCGGGGAGCTGTTTTTT. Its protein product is CASSLRQGAAGELFF.

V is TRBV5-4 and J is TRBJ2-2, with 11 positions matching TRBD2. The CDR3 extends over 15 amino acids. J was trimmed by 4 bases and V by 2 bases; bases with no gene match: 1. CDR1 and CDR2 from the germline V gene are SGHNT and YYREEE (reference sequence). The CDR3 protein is CASSFTSGGTGELFF. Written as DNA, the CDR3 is TGTGCCAGCAGCTTCACTAGCGGGGGCACCGGGGAGCTGTTTTTT.

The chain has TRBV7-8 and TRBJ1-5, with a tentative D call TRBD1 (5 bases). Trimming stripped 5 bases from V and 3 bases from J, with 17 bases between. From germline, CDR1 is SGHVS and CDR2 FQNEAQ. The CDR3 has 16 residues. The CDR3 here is CASSPEARGNNQPQHF. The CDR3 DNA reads TGTGCCAGCAGCCCAGAGGCACGGGGGAACAATCAGCCCCAGCATTTT.

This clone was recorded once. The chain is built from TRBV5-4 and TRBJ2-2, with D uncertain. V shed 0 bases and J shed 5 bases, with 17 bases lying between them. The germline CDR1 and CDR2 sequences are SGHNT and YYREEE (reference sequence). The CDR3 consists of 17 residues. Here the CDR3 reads CASSLDAAKAVTGELFF. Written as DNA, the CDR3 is TGTGCCAGCAGCTTGGATGCAGCGAAGGCGGTTACCGGGGAGCTGTTTTTT.

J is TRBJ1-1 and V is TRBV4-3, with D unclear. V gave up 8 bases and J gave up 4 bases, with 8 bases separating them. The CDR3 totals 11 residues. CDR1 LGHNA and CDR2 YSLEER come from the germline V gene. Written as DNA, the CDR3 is TGCGCCAGCCCTAACGGCACTGAAGCTTTCTTT. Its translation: CASPNGTEAFF.

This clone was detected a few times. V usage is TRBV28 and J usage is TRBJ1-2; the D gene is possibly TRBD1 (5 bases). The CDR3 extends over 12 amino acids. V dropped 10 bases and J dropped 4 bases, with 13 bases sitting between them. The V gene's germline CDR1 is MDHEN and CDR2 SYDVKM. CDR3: CAIQVGAYGYTF. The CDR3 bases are TGTGCCATCCAGGTCGGGGCCTATGGCTACACCTTC.

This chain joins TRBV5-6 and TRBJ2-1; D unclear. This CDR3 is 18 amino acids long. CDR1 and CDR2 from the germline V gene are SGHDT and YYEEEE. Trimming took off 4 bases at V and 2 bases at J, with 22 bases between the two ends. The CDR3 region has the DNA TGTGCCAGCAGCCGAATTTACCGGTTCCTCGGCGCCTACAATGAGCAGTTCTTC. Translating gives CASSRIYRFLGAYNEQFF.

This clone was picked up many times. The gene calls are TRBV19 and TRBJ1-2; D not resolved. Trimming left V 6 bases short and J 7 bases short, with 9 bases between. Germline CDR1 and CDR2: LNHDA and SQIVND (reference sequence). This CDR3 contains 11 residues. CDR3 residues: CASRRVGGYTF. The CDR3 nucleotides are TGTGCCAGTAGGAGGGTAGGTGGCTACACCTTC.